This TCR beta chain was retrieved from a study of shared clonotypes between healthy human individuals. The overall study: For every donor, three CD4 naive, three CD4 memory, two CD8 naive and one CD8 memory plates were used.

Notes on this clone: As yet, its antigen is unknown.

Losses at the gene ends were 5 bases for V and 3 bases for J; bases not matched to a gene: 8. CDR3 length: 16 amino acids. Germline CDR1 SGHAT, CDR2 FQNNGV. Sequenced by immunoSEQ multiplex PCR; TCRdb stores in-frame clones only, minus some. The sample holds 550,000 to 800,000 clones, 90% seen once. Study-wide results and limits: Generally, estimated richness proved larger in naive subsets than it did in memory subsets. Clonotype sharing levels among donors were expected to vary with sequencing depth. Rarefaction demonstrated incomplete sorted-subset sequencing despite large depth.

The V call is TRBV11-2, the J call TRBJ2-5; the match to TRBD1 covers 11 bases. Sequenced: memory CD8+ T cells from PBMCs. Subset defined: CD45RO+ cells pooled with CCR7-negative TemRA cells. This TCR was recovered from a man aged 18 to 30 in good health. Some clones in this sample may be carry-over from other donors' samples. For the CDR3, the DNA is TGTGCCAGCAGCCCGGACAGGGGGCACCCAGAAGAGACCCAGTACTTC. Translated: CASSPDRGHPEETQYF.